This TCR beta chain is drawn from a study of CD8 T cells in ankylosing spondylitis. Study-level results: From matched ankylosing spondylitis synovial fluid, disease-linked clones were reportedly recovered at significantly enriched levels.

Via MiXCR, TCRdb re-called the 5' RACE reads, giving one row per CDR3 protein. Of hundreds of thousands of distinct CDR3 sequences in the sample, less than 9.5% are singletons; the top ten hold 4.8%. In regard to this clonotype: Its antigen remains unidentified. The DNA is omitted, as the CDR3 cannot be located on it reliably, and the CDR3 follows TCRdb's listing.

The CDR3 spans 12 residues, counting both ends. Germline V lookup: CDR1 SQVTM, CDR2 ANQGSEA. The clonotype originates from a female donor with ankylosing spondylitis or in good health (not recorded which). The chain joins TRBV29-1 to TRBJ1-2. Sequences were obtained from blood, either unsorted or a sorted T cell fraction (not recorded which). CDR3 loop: CSVEWGPGAYTF.